The T cell receptor beta chain under discussion was sequenced for a study of cytomegalovirus exposure and HLA in healthy donors. With respect to this clone: What it recognizes is unknown.

The assay was immunoSEQ multiplex PCR, and TCRdb's table has in-frame clones only and misses some. The table records about 140,000 clones, around nine tenths of them present only once. General study points: The classifier reportedly diagnosed cytomegalovirus status with high sensitivity and specificity. TCR beta chains numbering some 160 were designated cytomegalovirus-associated.

This TCR was sampled from a woman aged 18 to 35 in good health and CMV-seropositive. Source material: PBMCs.

The CDR3 DNA follows: TGCGCCAGCAGCTTGGATCCGGGGGGCATATCGAACTATGGCTACACCTTC. This translates into CASSLDPGGISNYGYTF. This chain links TRBV5-1 with TRBJ1-2; maybe TRBD1 (6 bases). This CDR3 has 17 residues. Germline lookup yields CDR1 SGHRS and CDR2 YFSETQ. V was shortened by 0 bases and J by 2 bases, with 17 bases between the two germline ends.